This record covers a single TCR beta chain. Its antigen is not known. This specimen belongs to a study of Tregs in tolerant kidney transplant recipients. CDR1 is MNHNS, CDR2 SASEGT, per germline. The V and J ends lost 8 bases and 5 bases respectively, with 18 bases between them. The CDR3 is 14 residues long. The repertoire was sequenced with immunoSEQ multiplex PCR; TCRdb's copy has only in-frame clones and lacks some. The sample includes approximately 30,000 clones, 82% seen only once; the top ten take approximately 2.4%. This chain uses TRBV6-1 with TRBJ1-2; D might be TRBD1 (5 bases). This TCR derives from a human donor in good health. The sample consisted of Tregs from blood cultured with allogeneic cells. The CDR3 protein is CASSPQAPGYGYTF. DNA for the CDR3: TGTGCCAGCTCACCACAGGCACCGGGGTATGGCTACACCTTC.